This T cell receptor (beta chain) was identified during a study of T cell repertoires in cytomegalovirus infection. About the study: In public TCR beta signatures, there were indications of both CMV infection and matching HLA type.

On this clonotype: Its antigen is as yet unknown.

V was trimmed by 6 bases and J by 7 bases, leaving 25 bases between them. The CDR3 length is 17 residues. CDR1 is SGHVS and CDR2 is FQNEAQ in the germline V gene. TCRdb passed the reads through MiXCR, listing each CDR3 protein once. The data show about 360,000 distinct CDR3 sequences, 15% to 20% seen once. Overall study results and limits: Carriers of CMV plus the relevant HLA were identified by cumulative public TCR beta family frequency.

The rearrangement uses TRBV7-8 and TRBJ2-1, with D tentatively TRBD2 (7 bases). This TCR came from a human donor in good health (CMV status not recorded). Some clones in this sample may be carry-over from other donors' samples. Sequencing was done on a sample of PBMCs. The CDR3 loop reads CASRRGGGGGSWNEQFF. The CDR3 DNA reads as TGTGCCAGCAGGAGGGGGGGGGGGGGCGGGAGTTGGAATGAGCAGTTCTTC. Together with reference TRBV7-8 and TRBJ2-1, the CDR3 gives the full variable domain: GAGVSQSPRYKVAKRGQDVALRCDPISGHVSLFWYQQALGQGPEFLTYFQNEAQLDKSGLPSDRFFAERPEGSVSTLKIQRTQQEDSAVYLCASRRGGGGGSWNEQFFGPGTRLTVL.